Listed below are T cell receptor beta chains from one sample, sequenced in a study of CD8 T cells in Susac syndrome. Each CDR3 protein gets one entry after TCRdb re-called the immunoSEQ multiplex PCR reads with MiXCR. The sample has about 300,000 distinct CDR3 sequences, 75% to 85% seen once. The sequencing input was CD8+ T cells from PBMCs. These TCRs come from a human donor with multiple sclerosis. The CDR3 runs from the conserved cysteine through the conserved F or W. The D gene is left open where the match is weak. Expanded clones get a size class; other rows say once, few or many, or leave the size out.

J gene,CDR3 length,clone size,D gene,V gene,CDR3 protein,CDR3 DNA
TRBJ2-7,13,-,TRBD2,TRBV20-1,CSAKVSGRYEQYF,TGCAGTGCTAAGGTTAGCGGGAGGTACGAGCAGTACTTC
TRBJ2-1,16,-,-,TRBV3-1,CASSQEREVGYNEQFF,TGTGCCAGCAGCCAAGAAAGGGAGGTGGGCTACAATGAGCAGTTCTTC
TRBJ2-3,16,-,-,TRBV29-1,CSVEEIWGGHTDTQYF,TGCAGCGTTGAAGAGATTTGGGGGGGACACACAGATACGCAGTATTTT
TRBJ2-5,15,-,-,TRBV12-3/TRBV12-4,CASSYPQGIQETQYF,TGTGCCAGCAGTTACCCACAGGGCATCCAAGAGACCCAGTACTTC
TRBJ1-1,14,-,-,TRBV4-1,CASSQDPSVYEAFF,TGCGCCAGCAGCCAAGACCCGAGCGTCTATGAAGCTTTCTTT
TRBJ2-1,18,-,TRBD2,TRBV27,CASSPHTSVGSSYNEQFF,TGTGCCAGCAGTCCGCATACTAGCGTGGGCAGCTCCTACAATGAGCAGTTCTTC
TRBJ1-2,13,-,-,TRBV29-1,CSGQGGSNYGYTF,TGCAGCGGCCAGGGTGGTTCTAACTATGGCTACACCTTC
TRBJ2-3,16,-,TRBD2,TRBV7-2,CASSLFAGGYTDTQYF,TGTGCCAGCAGCTTATTCGCGGGAGGGTACACAGATACGCAGTATTTT
TRBJ1-2,12,-,-,TRBV6-1,CAIPDTGEGYTF,TGTGCCATTCCGGACACCGGAGAGGGCTACACCTTC
TRBJ2-1,18,-,TRBD2,TRBV13,CASSLFRTRGGPYNEQFF,TGTGCCAGCAGCTTATTCCGGACTAGGGGAGGACCCTACAATGAGCAGTTCTTC
TRBJ2-5,16,-,TRBD1,TRBV27,CASSFLGQEGVETQYF,TGTGCCAGCAGTTTCTTGGGACAGGAAGGAGTGGAGACCCAGTACTTC
TRBJ2-2,15,-,-,TRBV7-6,CASSLSIGLTGELFF,TGTGCCAGCAGCTTATCAATAGGGCTCACCGGGGAGCTGTTTTTT
TRBJ2-1,14,-,TRBD1,TRBV7-8,CASSSGTGNNEQFF,TGTGCCAGCAGCTCCGGGACAGGGAACAATGAGCAGTTCTTC
TRBJ2-7,13,-,-,TRBV29-1,CSVEDQVSYEQYF,TGCAGCGTTGAAGATCAGGTATCGTACGAGCAGTACTTC
TRBJ2-3,16,-,-,TRBV18,CASSPPAQGGTDTQYF,TGTGCCAGCTCACCACCGGCCCAGGGTGGAACAGATACGCAGTATTTT
TRBJ2-1,11,-,-,TRBV7-9,CASSPGDREFF,TGTGCCAGCAGCCCTGGCGATAGGGAGTTCTTC
TRBJ2-3,17,-,TRBD2,TRBV20-1,CSARDWASGRVSDTQYF,TGCAGTGCTAGAGACTGGGCTAGCGGGAGGGTGTCCGATACGCAGTATTTT
TRBJ2-7,16,few,TRBD1,TRBV4-3,CASSQDGTGGAYEQYF,TGCGCCAGCAGCCAAGACGGGACAGGGGGCGCATACGAGCAGTACTTC
TRBJ2-1,14,-,-,TRBV12-3/TRBV12-4,CASSEGNSYNEQFF,TGTGCCAGCAGCGAGGGTAACTCCTACAATGAGCAGTTCTTC
TRBJ2-6,18,-,-,TRBV4-3,CASSRNRDRYSGANVLTF,TGCGCCAGCAGCCGAAATCGTGACAGGTACTCTGGGGCCAACGTCCTGACTTTC
TRBJ2-7,15,-,TRBD1,TRBV27,CASSFGQGPSYEQYF,TGTGCCAGCAGCTTCGGACAGGGGCCCTCCTACGAGCAGTACTTC
TRBJ1-5,11,few,-,TRBV28,CASSLTQPQHF,TGTGCCAGCAGTTTAACTCAGCCCCAGCATTTT
TRBJ2-2,11,-,-,TRBV30,CAWSAASELFF,TGTGCCTGGAGTGCGGCCTCGGAGCTGTTTTTT
TRBJ2-2,14,-,TRBD2,TRBV27,CASSEIAGGRELFF,TGTGCCAGCAGTGAAATAGCGGGAGGAAGGGAGCTGTTTTTT
TRBJ2-4,16,-,-,TRBV19,CASTLSGWETKNIQYF,TGTGCCAGTACCCTATCGGGGTGGGAGACCAAAAACATTCAGTACTTC
TRBJ2-2,17,-,-,TRBV19,CASSIGSGSRYTGELFF,TGTGCCAGTAGTATAGGCTCAGGGAGTAGGTACACCGGGGAGCTGTTTTTT
TRBJ1-2,15,-,-,TRBV29-1,CSVEENTDANYGYTF,TGCAGCGTTGAAGAGAATACCGATGCTAACTATGGCTACACCTTC
TRBJ2-7,16,-,-,TRBV19,CASSIGLDEGFYEQYF,TGTGCCAGTAGTATCGGACTGGATGAGGGATTTTACGAGCAGTACTTC
TRBJ2-1,20,-,TRBD2,TRBV28,CASSFQTSGHSVSSYNEQFF,TGTGCCAGCAGTTTCCAGACTAGCGGTCATTCGGTAAGCTCCTACAATGAGCAGTTCTTC